This TCR beta chain was identified in a study of blood T cell repertoires in COVID-19. This table comes from immunoSEQ multiplex PCR, and its TCRdb copy is limited to in-frame clones, with some not included. The table includes fewer than 500,000 clones, roughly nine tenths detected once. V gave up 9 bases and J gave up 0 bases; unmatched junction bases: 14. CDR1 MDHEN and CDR2 SYDVKM come from the germline V gene. CDR3 length equals 18 residues. The J gene is TRBJ1-3, the V gene TRBV28, with 10 bases identical to TRBD1. The source material was PBMCs or T cells enriched from blood (not recorded which). The receptor's source is a young woman who had recovered from COVID-19. The CDR3 sequence: CASTGQGISMSSGNTIYF. The CDR3 DNA is TGTGCCAGTACGGGACAGGGGATTTCCATGAGCTCTGGAAACACCATATATTTT.